The rows below give T cell receptor beta chains drawn from one sample of a study of shared clonotypes between healthy human individuals. Only in-frame clones appear in the TCRdb table, and some are missing; sequencing was by immunoSEQ multiplex PCR. The sample records about 1 million clones, roughly 80% being singletons. Sequenced: memory CD4+ T cells sorted from blood. The receptors come from a young man in good health. The CDR3 runs from the conserved cysteine through the conserved F or W. D genes are given only for firm matches. Only some rows state a clone size, as once, few, many or a class for expanded clones.

CDR3nt,CDR3aa,abundance,d_gene,j_gene,v_gene
TGCGCCAGCAGCCAAGGGGCTTGGGGCAATCAGCCCCAGCATTTT,CASSQGAWGNQPQHF,few,.,TRBJ1-5,TRBV4-1
TGTGCCAGCAGCTCCAGTGCGGGAACCTACGAGCAGTACTTC,CASSSSAGTYEQYF,.,.,TRBJ2-7,TRBV5-6
TGTGCCAGCAGGGCTGACAGCTACGAGCAGTACTTC,CASRADSYEQYF,.,.,TRBJ2-7,TRBV2
TGTGCCAGTAGTATAGTAGACCAAATGAACACTGAAGCTTTCTTT,CASSIVDQMNTEAFF,.,.,TRBJ1-1,TRBV19
TGTGCCATCAGGACTAGCGCGGGGGATGAGCAGTTCTTC,CAIRTSAGDEQFF,.,TRBD2,TRBJ2-1,TRBV10-3
TGTGCCAGCAGCTTAGAACAGTACCCCCAAGAGACCCAGTACTTC,CASSLEQYPQETQYF,.,.,TRBJ2-5,TRBV7-8
TGTGCCACCCAAAGGAACAGGAATAATGAAAAACTGTTTTTT,CATQRNRNNEKLFF,.,.,TRBJ1-4,TRBV10-3
TGTGCCAGCAGCGCCCAAGCAACTAATGAAAAACTGTTTTTT,CASSAQATNEKLFF,.,.,TRBJ1-4,TRBV6-1
TGTGCCAGCTTCCCCCGACAGGGGGGGTATGGCTACACCTTC,CASFPRQGGYGYTF,.,TRBD1,TRBJ1-2,TRBV6-5
TGTGCCAGCAGTTGGCGGAACACTGAAGCTTTCTTT,CASSWRNTEAFF,.,.,TRBJ1-1,TRBV6-6
TGTGCCAGCAGTGAACGCGGGACAAACACAGATACGCAGTATTTT,CASSERGTNTDTQYF,.,.,TRBJ2-3,TRBV2
TGTGCCAGCTCCCCGTACTGGGACACCTACACTGAAGCTTTCTTT,CASSPYWDTYTEAFF,.,.,TRBJ1-1,TRBV18
TGCGCCAGCAGGAGGGGTGGACAGTACTACGAGCAGTACTTC,CASRRGGQYYEQYF,.,.,TRBJ2-7,TRBV5-1
TGTGCCAGCAGCTTAACACCTTTAGGGACCCAGTACTTC,CASSLTPLGTQYF,.,.,TRBJ2-5,TRBV7-2
TGTGCCAGCAGAGGCGGGGCCACTGACACCGGGGAGCTGTTTTTT,CASRGGATDTGELFF,.,.,TRBJ2-2,TRBV6-5
TGTGCCTGGAGTCCAAAAAATGAGCAGTTCTTC,CAWSPKNEQFF,.,.,TRBJ2-1,TRBV30
TGCGCCAGCAGTGAGTCTGGGGGTAATCAGCCCCAGCATTTT,CASSESGGNQPQHF,.,.,TRBJ1-5,TRBV10-2
TGTGCCATCAGTCCGACAGGGGAGGATGCTTTCTTT,CAISPTGEDAFF,.,TRBD1,TRBJ1-1,TRBV10-3
TGTGCCAGCAGCCTTGACAGGGGGGTTAGCAATCAGCCCCAGCATTTT,CASSLDRGVSNQPQHF,.,TRBD1,TRBJ1-5,TRBV5-8
TGTGCCACCACGGGGGACACAGATACGCAGTATTTT,CATTGDTDTQYF,.,.,TRBJ2-3,TRBV10-3
TGTGCCAGCAGTAACCAACTGGGGGGGTGGGCTGAAGCTTTCTTT,CASSNQLGGWAEAFF,.,.,TRBJ1-1,TRBV25-1
TGCGCCAGCAGCTTGAATCAAGGGACTAGCGGGAAAGAGTTCTTC,CASSLNQGTSGKEFF,.,TRBD2,TRBJ2-1,TRBV5-1
TGTGCCAGCAGCTTACGCCCGACTAGCGACTACGAGCAGTACTTC,CASSLRPTSDYEQYF,.,TRBD2,TRBJ2-7,TRBV7-2
TGTGCCAGCAGCTTTGGGTCTCCGGTCGAGCAGTACTTC,CASSFGSPVEQYF,once,.,TRBJ2-7,TRBV5-6
TGTGCCTGGAGTAAGGGGACAGGGACCGCAGATACGCAGTATTTT,CAWSKGTGTADTQYF,.,TRBD1,TRBJ2-3,TRBV30
TGTGCCAGCAGCTTAGGCGGACAGGCCCGTAATGAAAAACTGTTTTTT,CASSLGGQARNEKLFF,.,TRBD1,TRBJ1-4,TRBV7-9
TGTGCCAGCAGTGTGACTAGCGGCCCTAGCACAGATACGCAGTATTTT,CASSVTSGPSTDTQYF,.,TRBD2,TRBJ2-3,TRBV5-6
TGTGCCTGGAGCGGAACGGGACAGGGCTATTCACCCCTCCACTTT,CAWSGTGQGYSPLHF,.,TRBD1,TRBJ1-6,TRBV30
TGTGCCACCCGGACAGGAGATAATTCACCCCTCCACTTT,CATRTGDNSPLHF,.,TRBD1,TRBJ1-6,TRBV15
TGCAGCGTTGAAGTTCCAACCCCGGGACAGGGTAGCTATGGCTACACCTTC,CSVEVPTPGQGSYGYTF,.,TRBD1,TRBJ1-2,TRBV29-1
TGTGCCAGCAGTCCCCAAAGGACAGGGGGAGGCTACACCTTC,CASSPQRTGGGYTF,.,TRBD1,TRBJ1-2,TRBV11-2
TGCGCCAGCAGCTCGGGACAGCCTAATCAGCCCCAGCATTTT,CASSSGQPNQPQHF,few,TRBD1,TRBJ1-5,TRBV5-1
TGTGCCTGGAGCGTAGCCGGAAACACCATATATTTT,CAWSVAGNTIYF,many,.,TRBJ1-3,TRBV30
TGTGCCAGCAGTTTAATCTCCAGGGAGACCCAGTACTTC,CASSLISRETQYF,.,.,TRBJ2-5,TRBV28
TGCGCCAGCGGCGCGCAGACAGGGACTAATGAAAAACTGTTTTTT,CASGAQTGTNEKLFF,.,TRBD1,TRBJ1-4,TRBV5-1
TGTGCCAGCAGCCATGGGTACGAGCAGTACTTC,CASSHGYEQYF,.,.,TRBJ2-7,TRBV14
TGTGCCAGCAGCTCCGTGCGGGGGGCAGAAGCTTTCTTT,CASSSVRGAEAFF,.,.,TRBJ1-1,TRBV7-8
TGTGCCAGCAGTTTACGAGCGGGGGGGCTAGGCGAGCAGTTCTTC,CASSLRAGGLGEQFF,.,TRBD2,TRBJ2-1,TRBV27
TGTGCCAGTAGTACCCCCCTGACAGGGGTACGCGGAAACATTCAGTACTTC,CASSTPLTGVRGNIQYF,few,TRBD1,TRBJ2-4,TRBV19
TGCAGCGTTGAAGTAAGAACTAATGAAAAACTGTTTTTT,CSVEVRTNEKLFF,many,.,TRBJ1-4,TRBV29-1
TGTGCCAGCAGTTACTCAGCTTCGACAGGAGCGGAGCTGTTTTTT,CASSYSASTGAELFF,.,.,TRBJ2-2,TRBV6-6
TGTGCCAGCAGTGATCGGCAGCTCTATGGCTACACCTTC,CASSDRQLYGYTF,.,.,TRBJ1-2,TRBV2
TGCGCCAGCGGGCAGGGGGAAGTAGAGACCCAGTACTTC,CASGQGEVETQYF,.,TRBD1,TRBJ2-5,TRBV23-1
TGTGCCAGGAGTGCCCGACAAGGGGTAAGGGAGACCCAGTACTTC,CARSARQGVRETQYF,.,.,TRBJ2-5,TRBV6-4
TGTGCCAGCAGTTACAGGTCTAGCGGCTACGAGCAGTACTTC,CASSYRSSGYEQYF,once,TRBD2,TRBJ2-7,TRBV6-5
TGCGCCAGCAGTGAGAGGGACAGGGGGCCCTACGAGCAGTACTTC,CASSERDRGPYEQYF,.,TRBD1,TRBJ2-7,TRBV10-2
TGTGCCAGCAGCCCAGGGTTGGGACGATCAAATGAAAAACTGTTTTTT,CASSPGLGRSNEKLFF,.,.,TRBJ1-4,TRBV14
TGTGCCATCAACCCCTCGACAGGGGGAAGCGAGCAGTACTTC,CAINPSTGGSEQYF,.,TRBD1,TRBJ2-7,TRBV10-3
TGTGCCAGCAGCTCAATGACTAGCGGGGAGGAGACCCAGTACTTC,CASSSMTSGEETQYF,.,TRBD2,TRBJ2-5,TRBV7-2
TGTGCCAGCAGCGTAGCCGGGACATCGGGCGAGCAGTACTTC,CASSVAGTSGEQYF,.,.,TRBJ2-7,TRBV9
TGTGCCAGCAGCGTAGGTCTGGGACTTGGGGATCAGCCCCAGCATTTT,CASSVGLGLGDQPQHF,.,.,TRBJ1-5,TRBV9
TGTGCCAGCAGCTTAACGTCAGTCCAAGAGACCCAGTACTTC,CASSLTSVQETQYF,.,.,TRBJ2-5,TRBV7-2
TGTGCCAGCAGGAGGGGGGGCTTGGACTTCGGAGCTTTCTTT,CASRRGGLDFGAFF,.,.,TRBJ1-1,TRBV6-1